This T cell receptor beta chain was obtained from a study of blood T cells in healthy people across ages. Trimming took off 3 bases at V and 3 bases at J, with 13 bases between the two ends. The CDR3 spans 16 residues. Germline CDR1 is SGDLS and CDR2 is YYNGEE. This clonotype was detected only a few times. No antigen is known for it. Study-wide points: Higher diversity and more naive CD4+ cells were features of long-lived donors, compared to aged donors.

The authors ran a second PCR of about 7 to 12 cycles using a sample-barcoded 5' primer and a J-beta primer mix. TCRdb re-analysed the 5' RACE reads in MiXCR, keeping a single row per CDR3 protein. The sample holds around 1.5 million distinct CDR3 sequences, about 32% seen once. This receptor was obtained from a woman under 40 in good health. The rearrangement joins TRBV9 to TRBJ1-6; D call uncertain. The specimen was blood. The CDR3: CASSGRKGYYNSPLHF. CDR3 DNA sequence: TGTGCCAGCAGCGGCCGGAAAGGATACTATAATTCACCCCTCCACTTT.